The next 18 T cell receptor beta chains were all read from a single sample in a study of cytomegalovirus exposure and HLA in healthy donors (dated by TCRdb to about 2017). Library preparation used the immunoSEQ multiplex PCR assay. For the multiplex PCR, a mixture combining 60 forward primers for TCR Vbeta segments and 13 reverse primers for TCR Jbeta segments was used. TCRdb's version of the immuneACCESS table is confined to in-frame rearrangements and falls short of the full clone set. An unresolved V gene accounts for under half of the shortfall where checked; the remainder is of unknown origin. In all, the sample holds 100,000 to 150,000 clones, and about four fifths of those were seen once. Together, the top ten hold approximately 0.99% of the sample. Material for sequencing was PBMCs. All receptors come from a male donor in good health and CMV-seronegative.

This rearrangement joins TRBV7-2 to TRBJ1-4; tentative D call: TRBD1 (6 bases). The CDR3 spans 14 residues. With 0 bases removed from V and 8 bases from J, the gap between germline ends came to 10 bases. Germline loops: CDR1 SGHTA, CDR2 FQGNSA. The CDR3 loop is CASSLAWGQEKLFF. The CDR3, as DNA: TGTGCCAGCAGCTTAGCATGGGGGCAGGAAAAACTGTTTTTT.

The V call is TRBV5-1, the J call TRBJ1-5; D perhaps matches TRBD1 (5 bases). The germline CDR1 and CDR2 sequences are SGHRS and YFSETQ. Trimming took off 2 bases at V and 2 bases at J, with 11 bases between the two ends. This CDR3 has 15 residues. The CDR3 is CASSFSGGGNQPQHF. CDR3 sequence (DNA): TGCGCCAGCAGCTTTTCTGGGGGGGGCAATCAGCCCCAGCATTTT.

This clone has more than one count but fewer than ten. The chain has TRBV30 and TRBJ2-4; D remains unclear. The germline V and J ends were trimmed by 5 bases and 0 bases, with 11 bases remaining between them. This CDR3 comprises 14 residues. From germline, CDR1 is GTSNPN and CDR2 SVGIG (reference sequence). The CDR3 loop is CAWEDPVAKNIQYF. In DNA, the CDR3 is TGTGCCTGGGAAGATCCGGTAGCCAAAAACATTCAGTACTTC.

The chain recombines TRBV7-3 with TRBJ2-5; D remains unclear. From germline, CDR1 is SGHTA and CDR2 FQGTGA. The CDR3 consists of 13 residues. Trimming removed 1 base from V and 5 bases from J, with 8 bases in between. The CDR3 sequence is CASSLKPVETQYF. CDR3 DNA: TGTGCCAGCAGCTTAAAACCGGTGGAGACCCAGTACTTC.

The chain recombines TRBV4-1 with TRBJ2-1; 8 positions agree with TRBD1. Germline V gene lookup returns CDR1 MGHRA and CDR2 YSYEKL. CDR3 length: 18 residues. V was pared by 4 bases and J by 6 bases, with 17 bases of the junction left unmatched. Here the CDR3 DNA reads TGCGCCAGCAGCCGGGATCCCCAACCGGGACAGGCTCTCAATGAGCAGTTCTTC. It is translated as CASSRDPQPGQALNEQFF.

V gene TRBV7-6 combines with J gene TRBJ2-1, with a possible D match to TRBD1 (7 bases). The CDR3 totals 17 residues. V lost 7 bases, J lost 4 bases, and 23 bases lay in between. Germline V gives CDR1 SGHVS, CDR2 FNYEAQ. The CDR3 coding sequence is TGTGCCAGCACCTTGGGGGGTGAGGGGGCGATGTACAATGAGCAGTTCTTC. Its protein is CASTLGGEGAMYNEQFF.

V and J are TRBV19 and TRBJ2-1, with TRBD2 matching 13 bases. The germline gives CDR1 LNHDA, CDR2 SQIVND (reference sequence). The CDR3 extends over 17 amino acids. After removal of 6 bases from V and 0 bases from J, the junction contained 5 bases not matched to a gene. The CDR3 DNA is TGTGCCAGTAGCCCGACTAGCGGGGGGAGCTCCTACAATGAGCAGTTCTTC. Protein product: CASSPTSGGSSYNEQFF.

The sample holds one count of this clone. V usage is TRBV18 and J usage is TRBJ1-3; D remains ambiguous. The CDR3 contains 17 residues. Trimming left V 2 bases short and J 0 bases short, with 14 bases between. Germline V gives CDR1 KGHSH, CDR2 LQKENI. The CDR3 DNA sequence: TGTGCCAGCTCACCAGATTCTGGAGGGCCCTCTGGAAACACCATATATTTT. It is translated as CASSPDSGGPSGNTIYF.

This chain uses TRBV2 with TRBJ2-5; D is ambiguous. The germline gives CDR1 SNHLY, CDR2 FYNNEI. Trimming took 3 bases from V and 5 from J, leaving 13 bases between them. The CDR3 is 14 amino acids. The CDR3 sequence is CASSEGLSPETQYF. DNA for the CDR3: TGTGCCAGCAGTGAGGGCCTGTCCCCCGAGACCCAGTACTTC.

The CDR3 loop is CASSLNIDSYEQYF. The CDR3 nucleotides are TGTGCCAGCAGCTTGAACATCGACTCCTACGAGCAGTACTTC. This chain joins TRBV5-6 and TRBJ2-7, with no clear D. Germline CDR1 is SGHDT and CDR2 is YYEEEE. The CDR3 loop spans 14 amino acids. The V end was cut by 1 base, the J end by 0 bases, with 8 bases between.

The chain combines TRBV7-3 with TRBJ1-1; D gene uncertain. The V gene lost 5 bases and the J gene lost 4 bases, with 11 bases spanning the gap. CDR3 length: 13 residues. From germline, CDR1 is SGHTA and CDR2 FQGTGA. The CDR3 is CASSPRRSTEAFF. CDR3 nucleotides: TGTGCCAGCAGCCCACGCCGGTCCACTGAAGCTTTCTTT.

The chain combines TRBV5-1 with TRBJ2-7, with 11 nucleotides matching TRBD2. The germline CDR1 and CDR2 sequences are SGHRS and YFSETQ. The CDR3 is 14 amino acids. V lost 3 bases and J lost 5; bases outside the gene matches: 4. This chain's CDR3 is CASSSSGGRNEQYF. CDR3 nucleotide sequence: TGCGCCAGCAGCTCTAGCGGGGGGCGCAACGAGCAGTACTTC.

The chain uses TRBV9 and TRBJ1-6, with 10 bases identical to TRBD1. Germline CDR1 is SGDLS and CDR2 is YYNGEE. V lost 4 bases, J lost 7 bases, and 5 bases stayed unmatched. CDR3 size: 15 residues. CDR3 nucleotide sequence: TGTGCCAGCAGCCCCAGGGGACAGGGGAATTCACCCCTCCACTTT. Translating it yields CASSPRGQGNSPLHF.

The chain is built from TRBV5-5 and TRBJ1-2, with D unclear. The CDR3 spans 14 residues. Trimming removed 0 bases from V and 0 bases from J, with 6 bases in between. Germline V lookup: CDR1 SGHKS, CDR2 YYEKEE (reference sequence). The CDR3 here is CASSLDGANYGYTF. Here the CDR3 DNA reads TGTGCCAGCAGCTTGGACGGAGCTAACTATGGCTACACCTTC.

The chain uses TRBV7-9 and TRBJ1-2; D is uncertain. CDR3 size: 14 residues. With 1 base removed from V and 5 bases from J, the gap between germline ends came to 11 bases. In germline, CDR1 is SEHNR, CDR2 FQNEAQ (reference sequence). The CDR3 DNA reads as TGTGCCAGCAGCTTAGACCCTGGAGGGTATGGCTACACCTTC. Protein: CASSLDPGGYGYTF.

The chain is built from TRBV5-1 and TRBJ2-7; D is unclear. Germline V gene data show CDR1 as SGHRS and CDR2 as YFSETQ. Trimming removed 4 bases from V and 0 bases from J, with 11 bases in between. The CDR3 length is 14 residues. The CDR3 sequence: CASSVQASSYEQYF. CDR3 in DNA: TGCGCCAGCAGCGTGCAGGCAAGCTCCTACGAGCAGTACTTC.

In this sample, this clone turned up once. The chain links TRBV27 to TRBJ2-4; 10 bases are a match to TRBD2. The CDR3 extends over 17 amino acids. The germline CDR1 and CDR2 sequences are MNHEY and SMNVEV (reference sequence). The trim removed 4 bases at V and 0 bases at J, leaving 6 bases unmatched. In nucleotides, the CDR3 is TGTGCCAGCAGTTCGACGACTAGCGGGCTAGCCAAAAACATTCAGTACTTC. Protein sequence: CASSSTTSGLAKNIQYF.

The CDR3 protein is CAISDPTRQSNYGYTF. CDR3 DNA: TGTGCCATCAGTGACCCCACTCGACAGAGTAACTATGGCTACACCTTC. This rearrangement joins TRBV10-3 to TRBJ1-2; D is possibly TRBD1 (5 bases). The CDR3 spans 16 residues. V was shortened by 3 bases and J by 1 base, with 15 bases between the two germline ends. Germline V gives CDR1 ENHRY, CDR2 SYGVKD.